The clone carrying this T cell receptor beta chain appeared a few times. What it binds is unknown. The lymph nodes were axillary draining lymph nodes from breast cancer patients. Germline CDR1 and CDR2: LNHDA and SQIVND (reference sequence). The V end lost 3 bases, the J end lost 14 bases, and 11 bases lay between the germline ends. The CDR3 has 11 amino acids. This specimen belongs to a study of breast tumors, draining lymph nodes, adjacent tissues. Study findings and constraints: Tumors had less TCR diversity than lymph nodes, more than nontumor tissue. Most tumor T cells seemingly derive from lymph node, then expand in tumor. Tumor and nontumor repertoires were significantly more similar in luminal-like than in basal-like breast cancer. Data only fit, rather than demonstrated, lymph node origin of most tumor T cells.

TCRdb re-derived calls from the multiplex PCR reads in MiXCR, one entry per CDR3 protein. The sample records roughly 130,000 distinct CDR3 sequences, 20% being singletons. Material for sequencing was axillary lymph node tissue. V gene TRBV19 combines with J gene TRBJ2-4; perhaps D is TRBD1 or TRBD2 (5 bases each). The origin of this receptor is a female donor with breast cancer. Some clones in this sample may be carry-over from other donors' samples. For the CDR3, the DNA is TGTGCCAGTAGTATGGGACCGAGAAAGTACTTC. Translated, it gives CASSMGPRKYF.